This T cell receptor beta chain originates from a study of shared clonotypes between healthy human individuals. Study-wide findings and caveats: In having few donors, the study represented limited genetic and exposure-history diversity.

Measured with immunoSEQ multiplex PCR; TCRdb has only the in-frame clones, and not every one. The sample records approximately 600,000 clones, roughly 95% being singletons. Naive-designated CD8 cells lacked CD45RO, were positively enriched for CCR7, and omitted terminally differentiated effector memory CD45RA+ cells. The donors, healthy adults who were HIV-negative, had experienced no recent acute infections or vaccinations. Germline V CDR1 and CDR2: SGHNT, YYREEE (reference sequence). The CDR3 covers 15 residues. The V end lost 1 base, the J end lost 6 bases, and 16 bases lay between the germline ends. A note on this clone: No antigen is known for it.

The chain uses TRBV5-4 and TRBJ1-2; maybe TRBD1 (5 bases). Material for sequencing was naive CD8+ T cells sorted from blood. The sequence derives from a woman aged 30 to 39 in good health. CDR3: CASSLLLSGKNGYTF. CDR3 DNA sequence: TGTGCCAGCAGCTTGCTGCTGTCAGGGAAGAATGGCTACACCTTC. Full variable domain (remainder filled in from reference TRBV5-4 and TRBJ1-2): ETGVTQSPTHLIKTRGQQVTLRCSSQSGHNTVSWYQQALGQGPQFIFQYYREEENGRGNFPPRFSGLQFPNYSSELNVNALELDDSALYLCASSLLLSGKNGYTFGSGTRLTVV.